These T cell receptor beta chains were read from a single sample in a study of cytomegalovirus exposure and HLA in healthy donors. Measured with immunoSEQ multiplex PCR; TCRdb has only the in-frame clones, and not every one. The sample yields 98,000 or so clones, around 82% seen once. Material: PBMCs. The receptors here all came from a woman aged 40 to 49 in good health and CMV-seronegative. The CDR3 runs from the conserved cysteine through the conserved F or W. A D gene is named only where the DNA matches it firmly. The size entry is marked missing in some rows and otherwise reads once, few, many or a size class.

d_call | j_call | v_call | clone_size | cdr3_aa | cdr3_nt
TRBD1 | TRBJ2-2 | TRBV5-8 | - | CASSLYTGAKETGELFF | TGTGCCAGCAGCTTATATACAGGGGCGAAAGAAACCGGGGAGCTGTTTTTT
- | TRBJ2-1 | TRBV10-3 | - | CAISPLLWRVSYNEQFF | TGTGCCATCTCTCCCCTCCTGTGGCGGGTTAGTTACAATGAGCAGTTCTTC
TRBD1 | TRBJ1-2 | TRBV4-2 | - | CASSPLTGGVYGYTF | TGTGCCAGCAGTCCTTTGACAGGGGGGGTTTATGGCTACACCTTC
- | TRBJ2-7 | TRBV27 | - | CASSRSLHPTTYEQYF | TGTGCCAGCAGTCGATCTCTCCACCCAACAACGTACGAGCAGTACTTC
- | TRBJ2-1 | TRBV7-3 | - | CASSLHSSYNEQFF | TGTGCCAGCAGCCTCCATAGCTCCTACAATGAGCAGTTCTTC
- | TRBJ2-5 | TRBV7-2 | - | CASSPLYGDTGRETQYF | TGTGCCAGCAGCCCTCTATACGGGGACACCGGGAGGGAGACCCAGTACTTC
- | TRBJ2-7 | TRBV4-3 | - | CASSQGQDYEQYF | TGCGCCAGCAGCCAAGGACAGGACTACGAGCAGTACTTC
- | TRBJ2-3 | TRBV28 | - | CASSFGTKRGDTQYF | TGTGCCAGCAGTTTCGGGACAAAGAGGGGAGATACGCAGTATTTT
- | TRBJ2-7 | TRBV29-1 | few | CSVDGGPTSSYEQYF | TGCAGCGTTGACGGGGGGCCCACGAGCTCCTACGAGCAGTACTTC
- | TRBJ1-2 | TRBV28 | - | CASSSPARWGYTF | TGTGCCAGCAGTTCCCCCGCGCGGTGGGGCTACACCTTC
- | TRBJ2-3 | TRBV7-2 | - | CASSAYTDTQYF | TGTGCCAGCAGCGCCTACACAGATACGCAGTATTTT
TRBD2 | TRBJ2-3 | TRBV10-3 | - | CAIKPAGGGDTQYF | TGTGCCATCAAACCAGCGGGAGGTGGGGATACGCAGTATTTT
- | TRBJ2-2 | TRBV7-9 | - | CASSLRQGNTGELFF | TGTGCCAGCAGCTTAAGGCAGGGGAACACCGGGGAGCTGTTTTTT
- | TRBJ2-4 | TRBV29-1 | once | CSVEKTVLAKNIQYF | TGCAGCGTTGAAAAAACGGTTCTAGCCAAAAACATTCAGTACTTC
- | TRBJ2-3 | TRBV19 | - | CASSIEAAAFGTDTQYF | TGTGCCAGTAGTATAGAGGCAGCGGCCTTTGGGACAGATACGCAGTATTTT
TRBD1 | TRBJ1-2 | TRBV4-2 | - | CASSQEYTGDSGYGYTF | TGTGCCAGCAGCCAAGAGTATACAGGGGATTCTGGCTATGGCTACACCTTC